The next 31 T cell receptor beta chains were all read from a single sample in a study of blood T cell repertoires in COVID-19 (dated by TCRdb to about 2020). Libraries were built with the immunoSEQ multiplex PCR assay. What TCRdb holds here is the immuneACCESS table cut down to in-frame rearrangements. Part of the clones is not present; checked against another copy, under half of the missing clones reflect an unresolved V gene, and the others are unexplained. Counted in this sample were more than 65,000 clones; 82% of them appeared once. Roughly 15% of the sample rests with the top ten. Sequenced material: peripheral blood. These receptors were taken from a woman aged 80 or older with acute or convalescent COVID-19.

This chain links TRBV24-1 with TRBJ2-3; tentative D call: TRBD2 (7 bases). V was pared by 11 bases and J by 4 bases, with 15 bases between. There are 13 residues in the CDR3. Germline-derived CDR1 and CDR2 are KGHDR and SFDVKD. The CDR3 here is CAIKGRGADTQYF. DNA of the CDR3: TGTGCCATCAAGGGGAGGGGGGCAGATACGCAGTATTTT.

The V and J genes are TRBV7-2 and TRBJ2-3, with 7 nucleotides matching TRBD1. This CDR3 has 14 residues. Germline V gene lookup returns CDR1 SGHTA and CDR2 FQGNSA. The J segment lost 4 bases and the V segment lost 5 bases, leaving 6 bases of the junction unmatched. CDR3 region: CASSPGTAADTQYF. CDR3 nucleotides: TGTGCCAGCAGCCCCGGGACAGCCGCAGATACGCAGTATTTT.

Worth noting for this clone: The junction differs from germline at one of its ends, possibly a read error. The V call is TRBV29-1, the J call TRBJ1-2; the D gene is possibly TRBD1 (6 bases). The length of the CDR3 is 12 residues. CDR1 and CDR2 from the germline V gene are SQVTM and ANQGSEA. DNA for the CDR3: TGCAGCTTTGAGGGGGGGCAGGGTGGCTACACCTTC. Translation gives CSFEGGQGGYTF.

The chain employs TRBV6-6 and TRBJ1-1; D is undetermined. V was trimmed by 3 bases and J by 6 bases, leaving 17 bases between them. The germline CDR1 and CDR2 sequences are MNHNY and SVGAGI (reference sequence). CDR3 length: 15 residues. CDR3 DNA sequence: TGTGCCAGCAGTTATTTGGGAGGTGTCGGCGCTGAAGCTTTCTTT. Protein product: CASSYLGGVGAEAFF.

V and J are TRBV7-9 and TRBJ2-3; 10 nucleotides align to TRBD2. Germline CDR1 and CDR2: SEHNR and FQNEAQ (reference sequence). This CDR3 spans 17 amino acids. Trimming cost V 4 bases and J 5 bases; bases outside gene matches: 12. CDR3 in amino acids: CASSSPRRLAGRDTQYF. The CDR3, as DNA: TGTGCCAGCAGCTCCCCGAGGCGACTAGCGGGTAGAGATACGCAGTATTTT.

The CDR3 coding sequence is TGCGCCAGCAGTCGGTCAGGAGGGGCGGGAGGATACAATGAGCAGTTCTTC. Protein: CASSRSGGAGGYNEQFF. V usage is TRBV5-1 and J usage is TRBJ2-1; the match to TRBD2 covers 8 bases. CDR1 and CDR2 (germline): SGHRS, YFSETQ. CDR3 length equals 17 residues. Trimming at V came to 5 bases and at J to 4 bases, leaving 14 bases not matched to a gene.

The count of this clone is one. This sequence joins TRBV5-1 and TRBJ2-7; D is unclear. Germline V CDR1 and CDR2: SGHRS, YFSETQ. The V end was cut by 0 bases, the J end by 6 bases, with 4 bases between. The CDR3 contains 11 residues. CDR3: CASSLGGEQYF. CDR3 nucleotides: TGCGCCAGCAGCTTGGGCGGCGAGCAGTACTTC.

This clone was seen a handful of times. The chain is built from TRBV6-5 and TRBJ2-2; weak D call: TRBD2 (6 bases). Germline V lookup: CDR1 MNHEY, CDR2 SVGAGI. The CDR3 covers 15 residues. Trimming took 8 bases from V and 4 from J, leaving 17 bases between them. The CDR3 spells CASPTGGLATGELFF. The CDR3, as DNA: TGTGCCAGCCCCACCGGGGGTCTAGCCACCGGGGAGCTGTTTTTT.

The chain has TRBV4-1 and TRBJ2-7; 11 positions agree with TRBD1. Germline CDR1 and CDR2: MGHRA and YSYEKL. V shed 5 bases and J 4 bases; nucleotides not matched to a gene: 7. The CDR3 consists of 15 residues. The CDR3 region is CASSDGQGARYEQYF. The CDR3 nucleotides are TGCGCCAGCAGCGACGGACAGGGGGCGAGGTACGAGCAGTACTTC.

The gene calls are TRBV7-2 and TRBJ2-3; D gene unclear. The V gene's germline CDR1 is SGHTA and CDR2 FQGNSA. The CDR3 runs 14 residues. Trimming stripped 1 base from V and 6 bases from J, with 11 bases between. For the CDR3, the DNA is TGTGCCAGCAGCTTAGAGACATTCGGCGATACGCAGTATTTT. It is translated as CASSLETFGDTQYF.

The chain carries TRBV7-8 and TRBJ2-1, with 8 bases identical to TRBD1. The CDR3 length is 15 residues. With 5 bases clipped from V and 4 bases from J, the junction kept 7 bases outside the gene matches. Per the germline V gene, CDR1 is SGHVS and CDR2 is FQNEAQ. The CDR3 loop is CASSLIGTGYNEQFF. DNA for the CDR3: TGTGCCAGCAGCCTCATAGGGACAGGATACAATGAGCAGTTCTTC.

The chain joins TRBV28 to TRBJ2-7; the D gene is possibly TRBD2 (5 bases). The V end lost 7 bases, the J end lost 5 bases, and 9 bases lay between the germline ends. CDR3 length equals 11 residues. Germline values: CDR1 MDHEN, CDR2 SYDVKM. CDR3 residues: CASTLGNEQYF. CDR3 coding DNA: TGTGCCAGCACTCTCGGGAACGAGCAGTACTTC.

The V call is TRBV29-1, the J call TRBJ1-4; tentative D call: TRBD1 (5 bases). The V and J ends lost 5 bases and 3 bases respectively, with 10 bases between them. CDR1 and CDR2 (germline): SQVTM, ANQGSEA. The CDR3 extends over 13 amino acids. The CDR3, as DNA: TGCAGCGTTTCCTTAGGGGCTAATGAAAAACTGTTTTTT. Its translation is CSVSLGANEKLFF.

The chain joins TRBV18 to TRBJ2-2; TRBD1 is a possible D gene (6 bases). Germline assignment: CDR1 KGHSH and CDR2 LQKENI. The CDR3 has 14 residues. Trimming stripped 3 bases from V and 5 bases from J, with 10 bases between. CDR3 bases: TGTGCCAGCTCACCCCGGACAGCGACCGGGGAGCTGTTTTTT. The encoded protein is CASSPRTATGELFF.

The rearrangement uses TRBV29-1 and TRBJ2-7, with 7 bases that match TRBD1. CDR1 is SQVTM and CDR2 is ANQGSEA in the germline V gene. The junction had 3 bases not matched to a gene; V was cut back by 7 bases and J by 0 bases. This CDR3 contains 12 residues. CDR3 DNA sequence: TGCAGCGCTACAGGGGTCTCCTACGAGCAGTACTTC. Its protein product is CSATGVSYEQYF.

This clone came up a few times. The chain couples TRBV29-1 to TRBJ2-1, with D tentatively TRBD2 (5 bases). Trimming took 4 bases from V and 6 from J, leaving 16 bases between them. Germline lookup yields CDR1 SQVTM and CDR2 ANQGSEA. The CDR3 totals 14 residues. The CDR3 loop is CSVVRTPRFNEQFF. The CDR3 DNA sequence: TGCAGCGTTGTCCGGACTCCCAGATTCAATGAGCAGTTCTTC.

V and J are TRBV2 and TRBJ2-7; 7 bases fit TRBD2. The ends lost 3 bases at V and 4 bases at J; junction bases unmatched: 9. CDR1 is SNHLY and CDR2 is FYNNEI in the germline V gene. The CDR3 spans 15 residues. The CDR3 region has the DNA TGTGCCAGCAGTGATCGGCGGGAGAATCGGTACGAGCAGTACTTC. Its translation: CASSDRRENRYEQYF.

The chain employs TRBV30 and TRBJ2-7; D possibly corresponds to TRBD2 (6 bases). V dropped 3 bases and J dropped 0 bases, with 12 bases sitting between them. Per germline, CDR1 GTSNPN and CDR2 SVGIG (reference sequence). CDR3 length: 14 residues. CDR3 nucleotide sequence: TGTGCCTGGAGGGCTGCGGGGAGCTCCTACGAGCAGTACTTC. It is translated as CAWRAAGSSYEQYF.

The DNA for the CDR3 is TGTGCCAGCAGTGCCCTAGCGGGAGCCTTCGAGCAGTACTTC. Its protein product is CASSALAGAFEQYF. The chain carries TRBV6-4 and TRBJ2-7; 10 nucleotides line up with TRBD2. Germline V gene lookup returns CDR1 MRHNA and CDR2 SNTAGT. V lost 4 bases, J lost 6 bases, and 6 bases stayed unmatched. There are 14 residues in the CDR3.

DNA for the CDR3: TGTGCCAGCAGTTTAGACGCGTACAATGAGCAGTTCTTC. It codes for CASSLDAYNEQFF. The chain combines TRBV12-3 or TRBV12-4 with TRBJ2-1; D gene ambiguous. This CDR3 is built from 13 residues. Trimming pared 1 base from V and 4 bases from J, leaving 5 bases between.

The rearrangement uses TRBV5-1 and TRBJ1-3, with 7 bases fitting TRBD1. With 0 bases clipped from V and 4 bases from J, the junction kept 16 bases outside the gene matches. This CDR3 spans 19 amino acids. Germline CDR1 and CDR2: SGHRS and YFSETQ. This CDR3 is CASSLGRLDRVNSGNTIYF. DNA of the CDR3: TGCGCCAGCAGCTTGGGCCGCTTAGACAGGGTCAATTCCGGAAACACCATATATTTT.

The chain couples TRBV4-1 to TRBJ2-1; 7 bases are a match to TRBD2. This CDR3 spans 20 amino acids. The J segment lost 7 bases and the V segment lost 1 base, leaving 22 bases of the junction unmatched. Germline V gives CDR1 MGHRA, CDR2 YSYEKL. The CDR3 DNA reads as TGCGCCAGCAGCCAAGTTAGGGCGGACCGCGGGAGAAGAAAGGAAAATGAGCAGTTCTTC. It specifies CASSQVRADRGRRKENEQFF.

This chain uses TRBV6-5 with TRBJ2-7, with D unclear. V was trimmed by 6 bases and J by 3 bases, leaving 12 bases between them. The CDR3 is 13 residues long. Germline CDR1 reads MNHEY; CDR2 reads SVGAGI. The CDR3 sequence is CASRLPKSYEQYF. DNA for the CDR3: TGTGCCAGCAGACTACCCAAAAGCTACGAGCAGTACTTC.

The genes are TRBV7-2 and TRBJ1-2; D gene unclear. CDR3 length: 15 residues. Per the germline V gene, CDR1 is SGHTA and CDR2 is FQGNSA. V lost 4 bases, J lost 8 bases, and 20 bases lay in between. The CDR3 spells CASSSPPRGARGYTF. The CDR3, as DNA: TGTGCCAGCAGCTCACCGCCCCGCGGAGCAAGAGGCTACACCTTC.

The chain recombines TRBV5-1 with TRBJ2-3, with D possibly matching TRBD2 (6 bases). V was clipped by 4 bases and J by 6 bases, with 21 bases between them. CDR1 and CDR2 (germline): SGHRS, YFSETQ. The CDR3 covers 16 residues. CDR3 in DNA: TGCGCCAGCAGCCTCGGCGGGGCCCCCGTGGGCGATACGCAGTATTTT. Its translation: CASSLGGAPVGDTQYF.

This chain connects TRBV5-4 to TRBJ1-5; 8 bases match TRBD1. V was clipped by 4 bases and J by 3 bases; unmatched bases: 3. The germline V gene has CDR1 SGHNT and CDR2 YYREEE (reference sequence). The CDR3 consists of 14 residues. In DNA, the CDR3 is TGTGCCAGCAGCCTCCAGGGGGCCAATCAGCCCCAGCATTTT. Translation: CASSLQGANQPQHF.

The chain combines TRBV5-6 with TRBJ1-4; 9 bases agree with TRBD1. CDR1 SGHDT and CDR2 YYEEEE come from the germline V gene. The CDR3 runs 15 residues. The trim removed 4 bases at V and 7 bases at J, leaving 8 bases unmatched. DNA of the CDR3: TGTGCCAGCAGCATTCCGGGACAGGGCTTTGAAAAACTGTTTTTT. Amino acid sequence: CASSIPGQGFEKLFF. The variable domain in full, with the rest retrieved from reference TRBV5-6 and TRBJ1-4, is DAGVTQSPTHLIKTRGQQVTLRCSPKSGHDTVSWYQQALGQGPQFIFQYYEEEERQRGNFPDRFSGHQFPNYSSELNVNALLLGDSALYLCASSIPGQGFEKLFFGSGTQLSVL.

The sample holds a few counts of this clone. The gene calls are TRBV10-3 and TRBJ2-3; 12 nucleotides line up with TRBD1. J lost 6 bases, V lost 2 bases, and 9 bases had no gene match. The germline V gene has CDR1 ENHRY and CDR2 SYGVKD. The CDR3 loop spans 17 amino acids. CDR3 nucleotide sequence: TGTGCCATCAGTGAGGGAGGGACAGGGGGCGCCCGGGATACGCAGTATTTT. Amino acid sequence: CAISEGGTGGARDTQYF.

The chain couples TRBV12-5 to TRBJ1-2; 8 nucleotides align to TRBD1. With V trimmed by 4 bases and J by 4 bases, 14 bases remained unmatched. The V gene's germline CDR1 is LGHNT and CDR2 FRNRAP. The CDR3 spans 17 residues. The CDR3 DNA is TGTGCTAGTGGTTCCCAATCGTCCGGGACAGGAGCCTATGGCTACACCTTC. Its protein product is CASGSQSSGTGAYGYTF.

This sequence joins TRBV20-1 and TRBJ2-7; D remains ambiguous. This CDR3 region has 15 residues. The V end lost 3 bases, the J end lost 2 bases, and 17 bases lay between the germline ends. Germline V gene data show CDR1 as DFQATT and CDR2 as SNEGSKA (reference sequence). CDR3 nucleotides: TGCAGTGCTAGTGTTGGCGGCCCACTGACCTACGAGCAGTACTTC. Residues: CSASVGGPLTYEQYF.

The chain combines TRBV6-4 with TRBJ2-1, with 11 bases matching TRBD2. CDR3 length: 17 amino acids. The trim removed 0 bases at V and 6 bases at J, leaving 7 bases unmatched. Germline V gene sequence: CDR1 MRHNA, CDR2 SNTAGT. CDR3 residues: CASSDSILAGGGNEQFF. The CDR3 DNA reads TGTGCCAGCAGTGACTCTATTCTAGCGGGAGGTGGCAATGAGCAGTTCTTC.